These 5 T cell receptor beta chains were sequenced from one sample in a study of blood T cell repertoires in COVID-19. Only in-frame clones appear in the TCRdb table, and some are missing; sequencing was by immunoSEQ multiplex PCR. The repertoire holds roughly 230,000 clones, with 80% to 85% as singletons. Sequencing used PBMCs or T cells enriched from blood (not recorded which). The receptors here all came from a man aged 50-59 years who had recovered from COVID-19.

The chain is built from TRBV6-1 and TRBJ2-5, with unresolved D. CDR3 length: 14 amino acids. In germline, CDR1 is MNHNS, CDR2 SASEGT. V lost 0 bases, J lost 5 bases, and 10 bases lay in between. CDR3 DNA: TGTGCCAGCAGTGAAGCGCTGTTCGGGGAGACCCAGTACTTC. This gives the protein CASSEALFGETQYF.

The V gene is TRBV12-3 or TRBV12-4, the J gene TRBJ1-2, with TRBD1 as a possible D gene (5 bases). CDR3 length: 13 residues. Trimming stripped 3 bases from V and 6 bases from J, with 11 bases between. CDR3 DNA sequence: TGTGCCAGCAGTTTGTCGGGACTACATGGCTACACCTTC. This sequence encodes CASSLSGLHGYTF.

The chain recombines TRBV5-1 with TRBJ2-1, with D perhaps TRBD1 (6 bases). From germline, CDR1 is SGHRS and CDR2 YFSETQ. The V gene lost 7 bases and the J gene lost 0 bases, with 11 bases spanning the gap. The CDR3 extends over 14 amino acids. CDR3 sequence: CASDTTGSYNEQFF. The CDR3 DNA reads as TGCGCCAGCGACACGACAGGCTCCTACAATGAGCAGTTCTTC. The variable domain in full, with the rest retrieved from reference TRBV5-1 and TRBJ2-1, is KAGVTQTPRYLIKTRGQQVTLSCSPISGHRSVSWYQQTPGQGLQFLFEYFSETQRNKGNFPGRFSGRQFSNSRSEMNVSTLELGDSALYLCASDTTGSYNEQFFGPGTRLTVL.

The chain has TRBV5-5 and TRBJ1-5, with a possible D match to TRBD1 (5 bases). The V and J ends lost 0 bases and 0 bases respectively, with 10 bases between them. There are 16 residues in the CDR3. Germline assignment: CDR1 SGHKS and CDR2 YYEKEE (reference sequence). The CDR3 protein is CASSLGREGSNQPQHF. The CDR3 DNA is TGTGCCAGCAGCTTGGGCAGGGAGGGTAGCAATCAGCCCCAGCATTTT.

V and J are TRBV5-6 and TRBJ2-6; 7 bases line up with TRBD2. The CDR3 runs 18 residues. Germline lookup yields CDR1 SGHDT and CDR2 YYEEEE. V was pared by 2 bases and J by 1 base, with 9 bases of the junction left unmatched. CDR3 loop: CASSLVLAIGSGANVLTF. CDR3 nucleotide sequence: TGTGCCAGCAGCTTAGTACTAGCGATTGGGTCTGGGGCCAACGTCCTGACTTTC.